This TCR beta chain was observed in a study of blood T cell repertoires in COVID-19. Turning to the study itself: PBMCs, B-cell-depleted T cells, or T cells were the source of the cDNA or gDNA that made up the material.

Repertoires were generated with immunoSEQ multiplex PCR, while TCRdb's copy carries only in-frame clones and drops some. The sample contains some 140,000 clones, roughly four fifths of which appear only once. V lost 2 bases to trimming and J lost 5 bases; unmatched junction nucleotides: 6. Germline CDR1 and CDR2: LNHDA and SQIVND (reference sequence). This CDR3 has 15 amino acids. Sequencing was done on a sample of PBMCs or T cells enriched from blood (not recorded which). V and J are TRBV19 and TRBJ1-2; 9 bases map to TRBD1. The origin of this receptor is a man aged 30 to 39 who had recovered from COVID-19. The CDR3 coding sequence is TGTGCCAGTAGTATACGACGGGACAGGGATTATGGCTACACCTTC. Its translation is CASSIRRDRDYGYTF.